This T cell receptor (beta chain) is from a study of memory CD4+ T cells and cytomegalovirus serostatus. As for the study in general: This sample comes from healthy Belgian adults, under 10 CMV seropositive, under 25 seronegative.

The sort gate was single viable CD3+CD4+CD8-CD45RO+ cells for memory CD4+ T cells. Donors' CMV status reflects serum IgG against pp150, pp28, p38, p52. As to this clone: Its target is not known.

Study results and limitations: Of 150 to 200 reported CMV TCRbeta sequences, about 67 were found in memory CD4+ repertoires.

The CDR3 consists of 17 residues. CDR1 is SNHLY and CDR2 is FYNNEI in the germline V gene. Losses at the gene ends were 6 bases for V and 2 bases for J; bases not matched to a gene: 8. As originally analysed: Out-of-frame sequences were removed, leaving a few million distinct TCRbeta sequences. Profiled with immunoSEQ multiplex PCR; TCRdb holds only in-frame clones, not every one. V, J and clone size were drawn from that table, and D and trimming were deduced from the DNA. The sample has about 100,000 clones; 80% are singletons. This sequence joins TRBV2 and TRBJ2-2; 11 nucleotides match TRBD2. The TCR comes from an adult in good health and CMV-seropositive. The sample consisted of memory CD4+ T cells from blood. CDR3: CASSVTGTSGNTGELFF. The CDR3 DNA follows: TGTGCCAGCAGCGTAACCGGGACTAGCGGTAACACCGGGGAGCTGTTTTTT.